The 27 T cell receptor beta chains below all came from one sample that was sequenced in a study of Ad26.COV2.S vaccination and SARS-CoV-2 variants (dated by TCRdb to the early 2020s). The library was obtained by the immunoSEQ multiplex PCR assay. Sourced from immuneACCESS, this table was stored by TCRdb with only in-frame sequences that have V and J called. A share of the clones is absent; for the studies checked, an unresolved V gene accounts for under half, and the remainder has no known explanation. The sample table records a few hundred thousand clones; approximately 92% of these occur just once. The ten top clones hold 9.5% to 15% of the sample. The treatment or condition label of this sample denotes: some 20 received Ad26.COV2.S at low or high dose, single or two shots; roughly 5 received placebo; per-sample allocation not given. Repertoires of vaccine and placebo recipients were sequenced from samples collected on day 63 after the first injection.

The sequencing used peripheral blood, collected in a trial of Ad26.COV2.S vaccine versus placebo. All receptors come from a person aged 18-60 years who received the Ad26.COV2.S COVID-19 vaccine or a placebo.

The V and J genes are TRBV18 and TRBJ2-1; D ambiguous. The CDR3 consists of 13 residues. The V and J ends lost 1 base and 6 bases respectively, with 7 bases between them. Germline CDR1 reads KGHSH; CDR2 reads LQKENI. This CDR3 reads CASSPLPVNEQFF. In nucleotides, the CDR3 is TGTGCCAGCTCACCACTTCCGGTCAATGAGCAGTTCTTC.

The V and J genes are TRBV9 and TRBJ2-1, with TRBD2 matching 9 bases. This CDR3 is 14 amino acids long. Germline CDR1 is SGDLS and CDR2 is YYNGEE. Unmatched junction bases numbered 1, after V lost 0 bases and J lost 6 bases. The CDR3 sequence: CASSVDSGSNEQFF. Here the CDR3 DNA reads TGTGCCAGCAGCGTAGATAGCGGGAGCAATGAGCAGTTCTTC.

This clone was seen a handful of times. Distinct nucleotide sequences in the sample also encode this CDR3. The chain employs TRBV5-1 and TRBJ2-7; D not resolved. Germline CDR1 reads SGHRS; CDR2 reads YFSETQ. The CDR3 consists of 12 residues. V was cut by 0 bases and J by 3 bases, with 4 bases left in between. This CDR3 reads CASSLGGYEQYF. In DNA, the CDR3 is TGCGCCAGCAGCTTGGGAGGCTACGAGCAGTACTTC.

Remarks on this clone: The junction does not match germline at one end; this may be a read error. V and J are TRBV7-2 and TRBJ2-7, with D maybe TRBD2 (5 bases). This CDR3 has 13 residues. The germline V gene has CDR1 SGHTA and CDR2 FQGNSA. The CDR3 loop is CASSPDYANPSDF. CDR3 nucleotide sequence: TGTGCCAGCAGCCCCGACTACGCTAACCCGTCGGACTTC.

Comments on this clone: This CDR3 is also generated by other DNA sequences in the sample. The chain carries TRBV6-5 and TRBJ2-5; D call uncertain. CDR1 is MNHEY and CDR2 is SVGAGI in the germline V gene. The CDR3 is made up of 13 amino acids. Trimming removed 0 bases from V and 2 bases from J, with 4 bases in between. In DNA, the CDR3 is TGTGCCAGCAGTTACTCGAGTCAAGAGACCCAGTACTTC. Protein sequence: CASSYSSQETQYF.

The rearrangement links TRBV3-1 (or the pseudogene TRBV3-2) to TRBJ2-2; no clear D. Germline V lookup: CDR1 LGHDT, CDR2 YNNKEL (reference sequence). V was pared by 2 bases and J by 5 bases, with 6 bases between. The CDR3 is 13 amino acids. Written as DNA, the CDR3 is TGTGCCAGCAGCCAAATCCGGACCGGGGAGCTGTTTTTT. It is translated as CASSQIRTGELFF.

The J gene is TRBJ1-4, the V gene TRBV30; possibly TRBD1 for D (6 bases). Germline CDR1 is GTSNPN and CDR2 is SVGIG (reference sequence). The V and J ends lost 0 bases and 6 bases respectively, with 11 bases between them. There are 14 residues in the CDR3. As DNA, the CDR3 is TGTGCCTGGAGTGTAGGGACAACGGATGAAAAACTGTTTTTT. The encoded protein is CAWSVGTTDEKLFF.

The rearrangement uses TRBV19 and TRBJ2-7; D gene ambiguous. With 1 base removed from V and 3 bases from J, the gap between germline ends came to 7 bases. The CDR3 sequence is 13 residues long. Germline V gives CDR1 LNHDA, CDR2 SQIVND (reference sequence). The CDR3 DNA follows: TGTGCCAGTAGTATAGCCATTGACTACGAGCAGTACTTC. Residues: CASSIAIDYEQYF.

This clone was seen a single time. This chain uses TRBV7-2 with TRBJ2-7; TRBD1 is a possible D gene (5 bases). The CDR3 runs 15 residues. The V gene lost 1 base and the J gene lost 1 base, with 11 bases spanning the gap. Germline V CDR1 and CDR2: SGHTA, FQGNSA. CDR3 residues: CASSLGEGASYEQYF. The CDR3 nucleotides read TGTGCCAGCAGCTTAGGGGAAGGGGCTTCCTACGAGCAGTACTTC.

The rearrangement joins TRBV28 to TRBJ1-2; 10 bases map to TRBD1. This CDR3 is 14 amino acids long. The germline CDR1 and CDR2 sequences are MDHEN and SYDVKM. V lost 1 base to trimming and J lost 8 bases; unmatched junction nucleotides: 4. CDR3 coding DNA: TGTGCCAGCAGTTTATTACCGGGACAGGGGGGCTACACCTTC. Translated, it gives CASSLLPGQGGYTF.

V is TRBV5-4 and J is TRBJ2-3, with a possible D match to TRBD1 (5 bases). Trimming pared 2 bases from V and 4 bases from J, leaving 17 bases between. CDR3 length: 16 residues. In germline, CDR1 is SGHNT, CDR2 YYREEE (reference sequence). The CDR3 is CASSFLGQGIADTQYF. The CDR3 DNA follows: TGTGCCAGCAGCTTTTTGGGCCAGGGAATTGCAGATACGCAGTATTTT. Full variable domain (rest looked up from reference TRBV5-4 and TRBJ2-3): ETGVTQSPTHLIKTRGQQVTLRCSSQSGHNTVSWYQQALGQGPQFIFQYYREEENGRGNFPPRFSGLQFPNYSSELNVNALELDDSALYLCASSFLGQGIADTQYFGPGTRLTVL.

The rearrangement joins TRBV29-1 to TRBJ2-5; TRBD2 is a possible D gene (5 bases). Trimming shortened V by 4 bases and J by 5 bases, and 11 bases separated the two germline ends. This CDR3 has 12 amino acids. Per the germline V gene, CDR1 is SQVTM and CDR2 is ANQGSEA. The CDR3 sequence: CSVVSGLETQYF. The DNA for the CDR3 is TGCAGCGTTGTAAGTGGACTGGAGACCCAGTACTTC.

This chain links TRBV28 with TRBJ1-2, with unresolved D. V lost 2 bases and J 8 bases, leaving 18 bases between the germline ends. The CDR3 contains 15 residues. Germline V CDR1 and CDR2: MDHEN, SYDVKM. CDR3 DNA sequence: TGTGCCAGCAGTTTAATCCAAGAGAGAACTATGGGCTACACCTTC. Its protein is CASSLIQERTMGYTF.

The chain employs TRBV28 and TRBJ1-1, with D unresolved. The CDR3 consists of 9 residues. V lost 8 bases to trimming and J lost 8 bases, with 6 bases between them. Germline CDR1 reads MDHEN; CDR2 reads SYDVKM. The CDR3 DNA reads TGTGCCAGCGGCGGAGAAGCTTTCTTT. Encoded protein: CASGGEAFF. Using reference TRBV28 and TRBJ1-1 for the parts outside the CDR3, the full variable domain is DVKVTQSSRYLVKRTGEKVFLECVQDMDHENMFWYRQDPGLGLRLIYFSYDVKMKEKGDIPEGYSVSREKKERFSLILESASTNQTSMYLCASGGEAFFGQGTRLTVV.

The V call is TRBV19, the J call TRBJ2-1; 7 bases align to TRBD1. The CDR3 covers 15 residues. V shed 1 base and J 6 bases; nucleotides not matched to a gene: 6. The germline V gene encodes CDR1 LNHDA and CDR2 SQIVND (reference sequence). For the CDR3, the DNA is TGTGCCAGTAGTATAGTAGGGGGCGGCCGCAATGAGCAGTTCTTC. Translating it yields CASSIVGGGRNEQFF.

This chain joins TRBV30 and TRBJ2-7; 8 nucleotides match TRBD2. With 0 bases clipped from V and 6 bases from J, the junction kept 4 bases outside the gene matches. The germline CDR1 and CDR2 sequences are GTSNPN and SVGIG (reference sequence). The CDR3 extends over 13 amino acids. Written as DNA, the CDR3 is TGTGCCTGGAGTGTAGCGGGAGTCTCCGAGCAGTACTTC. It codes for CAWSVAGVSEQYF.

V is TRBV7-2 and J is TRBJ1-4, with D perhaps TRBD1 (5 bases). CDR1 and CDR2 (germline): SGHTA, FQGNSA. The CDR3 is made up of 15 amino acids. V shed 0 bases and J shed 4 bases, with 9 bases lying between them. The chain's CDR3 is CASSLAGVSNEKLFF. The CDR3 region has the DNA TGTGCCAGCAGCTTAGCGGGGGTTAGTAATGAAAAACTGTTTTTT.

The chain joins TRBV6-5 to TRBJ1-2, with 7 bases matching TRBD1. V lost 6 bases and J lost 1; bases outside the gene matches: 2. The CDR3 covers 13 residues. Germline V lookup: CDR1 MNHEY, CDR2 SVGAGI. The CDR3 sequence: CASRRQGNYGYTF. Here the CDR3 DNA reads TGTGCCAGCAGACGACAGGGTAACTATGGCTACACCTTC.

The CDR3 protein is CASSLLAEREQFF. Written as DNA, the CDR3 is TGCGCCAGCAGCTTGCTAGCGGAGCGTGAGCAGTTCTTC. The chain is built from TRBV5-1 and TRBJ2-1; the match to TRBD2 covers 7 bases. This CDR3 region has 13 residues. Germline V lookup: CDR1 SGHRS, CDR2 YFSETQ. The V gene end was trimmed by 1 base and the J gene end by 9 bases; junction bases not matched to a gene: 4.

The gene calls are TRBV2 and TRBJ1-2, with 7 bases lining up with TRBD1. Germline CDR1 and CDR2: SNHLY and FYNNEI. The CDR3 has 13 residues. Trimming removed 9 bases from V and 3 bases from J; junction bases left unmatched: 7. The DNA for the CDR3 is TGTGCCAGTATAGGGGGCTCGGACTATGGCTACACCTTC. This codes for CASIGGSDYGYTF.

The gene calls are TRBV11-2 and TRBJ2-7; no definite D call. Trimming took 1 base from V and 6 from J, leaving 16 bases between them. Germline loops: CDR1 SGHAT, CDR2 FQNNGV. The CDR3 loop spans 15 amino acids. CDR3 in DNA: TGTGCCAGCAGCTTAGGGGCGGTTTCCTCCACCGAGCAGTACTTC. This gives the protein CASSLGAVSSTEQYF.

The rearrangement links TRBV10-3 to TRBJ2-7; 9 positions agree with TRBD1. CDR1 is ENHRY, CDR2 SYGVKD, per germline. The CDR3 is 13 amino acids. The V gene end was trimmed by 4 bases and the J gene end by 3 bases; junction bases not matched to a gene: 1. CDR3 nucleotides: TGTGCCATCAGTGGGGACAGGGACTACGAGCAGTACTTC. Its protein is CAISGDRDYEQYF.

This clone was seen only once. CDR3 loop: CASSRGAEKLFF. CDR3 coding DNA: TGTGCCAGCAGTCGAGGTGCTGAAAAACTGTTTTTT. The chain employs TRBV6-5 and TRBJ1-4; D is unresolved. Trimming left V 5 bases short and J 7 bases short, with 8 bases between. The CDR3 is made up of 12 amino acids. Germline V gene sequence: CDR1 MNHEY, CDR2 SVGAGI.

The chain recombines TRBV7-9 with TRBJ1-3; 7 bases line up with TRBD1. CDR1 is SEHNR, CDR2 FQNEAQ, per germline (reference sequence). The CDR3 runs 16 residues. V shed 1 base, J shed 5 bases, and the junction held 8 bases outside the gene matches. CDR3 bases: TGTGCCAGCAGCTTAGGGACAGGACGGAATAGAAACACCATATATTTT. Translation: CASSLGTGRNRNTIYF. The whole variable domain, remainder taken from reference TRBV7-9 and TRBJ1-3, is DTGVSQNPRHKITKRGQNVTFRCDPISEHNRLYWYRQTLGQGPEFLTYFQNEAQLEKSRLLSDRFSAERPKGSFSTLEIQRTEQGDSAMYLCASSLGTGRNRNTIYFGEGSWLTVV.

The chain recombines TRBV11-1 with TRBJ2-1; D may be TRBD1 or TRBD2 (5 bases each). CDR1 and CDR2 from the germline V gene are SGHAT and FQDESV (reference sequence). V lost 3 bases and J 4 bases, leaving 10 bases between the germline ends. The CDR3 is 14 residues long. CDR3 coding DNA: TGTGCCAGCAGCTTTACGGGGCTTTACAATGAGCAGTTCTTC. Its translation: CASSFTGLYNEQFF.

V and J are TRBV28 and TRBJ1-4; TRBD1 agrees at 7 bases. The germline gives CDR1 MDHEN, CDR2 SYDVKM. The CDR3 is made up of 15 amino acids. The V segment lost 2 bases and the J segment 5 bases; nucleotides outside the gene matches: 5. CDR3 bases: TGTGCCAGCAGTTTAGGGGGACAGTACAATGAAAAACTGTTTTTT. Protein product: CASSLGGQYNEKLFF. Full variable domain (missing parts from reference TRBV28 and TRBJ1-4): DVKVTQSSRYLVKRTGEKVFLECVQDMDHENMFWYRQDPGLGLRLIYFSYDVKMKEKGDIPEGYSVSREKKERFSLILESASTNQTSMYLCASSLGGQYNEKLFFGSGTQLSVL.

CDR3 sequence reads: CASSQEGSLGYEQYF. CDR3 in DNA: TGCGCCAGCAGCCAAGAAGGGTCTCTCGGCTACGAGCAGTACTTC. The chain recombines TRBV4-3 with TRBJ2-7, with D unclear. This CDR3 has 15 residues. CDR1 and CDR2 from the germline V gene are LGHNA and YSLEER. V gave up 0 bases and J gave up 3 bases, with 12 bases separating them.